Listed below are T cell receptor beta chains from one sample, sequenced in a study. TCRdb redid the calling of the 5' RACE reads with MiXCR, one entry per CDR3 protein. The table lists about 54,000 distinct CDR3 sequences, roughly 15% of them singletons. The specimen was naive CD4+ T cells sorted from blood. The origin of the receptors is a female donor with breast cancer. The CDR3 runs from the conserved cysteine through the conserved F or W. Fields, in order: clone size, V gene, D gene, J gene, CDR3 DNA, CDR3 protein. A D gene is named only where the DNA matches it firmly. Not all rows give a size; the values are once, few, many and, for expanded clones, a class.

>many|TRBV20-1|NA|TRBJ2-5
TGCAGTGCTAGGGGGAAATACCAAGAGACCCAGTACTTC
CSARGKYQETQYF
>few|TRBV7-2|NA|TRBJ1-5
TGTGCCAGCAGCCCTAGGGGGGGTCAGCCCCAGCATTTT
CASSPRGGQPQHF
>NA|TRBV5-1|NA|TRBJ2-3
TGCGCCAGCAGCGAAGCGTGGGGCACAGATACGCAGTATTTT
CASSEAWGTDTQYF
>NA|TRBV2|TRBD1|TRBJ1-1
TGTGCCAGCAGAAGGGGGACAGGGGACACTGAAGCTTTCTTT
CASRRGTGDTEAFF
>NA|TRBV20-1|NA|TRBJ2-5
TGCAGTGCTACCCAATTCGGGCGGGTGCAAGAGACCCAGTACTTC
CSATQFGRVQETQYF
>many|TRBV7-3|NA|TRBJ2-2
TGTGCCAGCAGCTTAGGGTTGGTGAACACCGGGGAGCTGTTTTTT
CASSLGLVNTGELFF
>NA|TRBV12-3/TRBV12-4|TRBD1|TRBJ2-3
TGTGCCAGCAGCCGACAGGGGGATACAGATACGCAGTATTTT
CASSRQGDTDTQYF
>few|TRBV6-4|NA|TRBJ2-3
TGTGCCAGCAGTGACTATCCGACAGCAACCACAGATACGCAGTATTTT
CASSDYPTATTDTQYF
>many|TRBV20-1|TRBD1|TRBJ2-7
TGCAGTGCTAGTCCCGGGACAGTGACCTCCTACGAGCAGTACTTC
CSASPGTVTSYEQYF
>NA|TRBV4-2|TRBD2|TRBJ2-1
TGTGCCAGCAGCCCCCCCGGGACTAGGGACGGTGAGCAGTTCTTC
CASSPPGTRDGEQFF
>many|TRBV4-3|TRBD2|TRBJ2-7
TGCGCCAGCAGCCAAGATCAGACGGGACTAGTCTACGAGCAGTACTTC
CASSQDQTGLVYEQYF
>few|TRBV30|TRBD1|TRBJ1-2
TGTGCCTGGAGTACCCGGGACAGTACTCGCCTCTATGGCTACACCTTC
CAWSTRDSTRLYGYTF
>NA|TRBV28|TRBD2|TRBJ2-3
TGTGCCAGCAGTTCACCCTCCGGGACTAGCGGGATCACGCAGTATTTT
CASSSPSGTSGITQYF
>NA|TRBV20-1|NA|TRBJ2-5
TGCAGTGCTGAGCTCCAAGAGACCCAGTACTTC
CSAELQETQYF
>many|TRBV10-2|NA|TRBJ1-1
TGCGCCAGCATTGGTATCGACAGGAGAAAAAACCAAGCTTTCTTT
CASIGIDRRKNQAFF
>many|TRBV20-1|NA|TRBJ1-2
TGCAGTGCCAAACAGGGAAACTATGGCTACACCTTC
CSAKQGNYGYTF
>many|TRBV10-2|TRBD2|TRBJ2-1
TGCGCCAGCAGGGCTAGCGGTTCCTACAATGAGCAGTTCTTC
CASRASGSYNEQFF
>NA|TRBV18|TRBD2|TRBJ2-3
TGTGCCAGCTCACCCCCTCGGACTAGCGGGAGAGGGGGGCACACAGATACGCAGTATTTT
CASSPPRTSGRGGHTDTQYF
>NA|TRBV3-1|TRBD2|TRBJ2-7
TGTGCCAGCAGCCAGGGGACTAGGGCTGACGAGCAGTACTTC
CASSQGTRADEQYF
>NA|TRBV5-1|NA|TRBJ2-5
TGCGCCAGCAGCTTGGCACAGGGAAAAACGGAGACCCAGTACTTC
CASSLAQGKTETQYF
>NA|TRBV20-1|TRBD2|TRBJ2-4
TGCAGTGCTCCGCGGGAGGGCCGATACATTCAGTACTTC
CSAPREGRYIQYF
>NA|TRBV18|TRBD1|TRBJ1-2
TGTGCCAGCTCACCTCCGGGACAGTGCCTAGGTGGCTACACCTTC
CASSPPGQCLGGYTF
>many|TRBV5-5|NA|TRBJ1-1
TGTGCCAGCAGCTTGGCCCGGACTACCTCTAACACTGAAGCTTTCTTT
CASSLARTTSNTEAFF
>many|TRBV5-1|NA|TRBJ2-7
TGCGCCAGCAGCTTGGCCAGCCGCGAGCAGTACTTC
CASSLASREQYF
>few|TRBV24-1|NA|TRBJ2-1
TGTGCCACCAGTGAGGTCGCCGGCAATGAGCAGTTCTTC
CATSEVAGNEQFF
>few|TRBV20-1|TRBD1|TRBJ2-2
TGCAGTGCTAGAGATCCGGGACAGGGGGAGTCCGGGGAGCTGTTTTTT
CSARDPGQGESGELFF
>NA|TRBV12-3/TRBV12-4|TRBD1|TRBJ1-4
TGTGCCAGCAGTGTACAGGGGGCGAATAAAAAACTGTTTTTT
CASSVQGANKKLFF
>NA|TRBV5-1|NA|TRBJ2-1
TGCGCCAGCAGCGGGACCCAGGGGAATGAGCAGTTCTTC
CASSGTQGNEQFF
>NA|TRBV12-3/TRBV12-4|TRBD2|TRBJ2-7
TGTGCCAGCAGTTTTGGGACTAGCGGGGAGCAGTACTTC
CASSFGTSGEQYF
>NA|TRBV5-5|TRBD1|TRBJ1-5
TGTGCCAGCAGCTTGGCCGGGACAGCTAATCAGCCCCAGCATTTT
CASSLAGTANQPQHF
>few|TRBV2|NA|TRBJ2-7
TGTGCCAGCACTGGGGCGGTTTCCTACGAGCAGTACTTC
CASTGAVSYEQYF
>NA|TRBV28|TRBD1|TRBJ1-6
TGTGCCAGCAGCCAGGACAGGCGACAGCCCTACTTT
CASSQDRRQPYF
>NA|TRBV7-3|TRBD1|TRBJ2-2
TGTGCCAGCAGCGCCCAACAGGGGGCCGGGGAGCTGTTTTTT
CASSAQQGAGELFF
>NA|TRBV5-1|NA|TRBJ2-2
TGCGCCAGCAGCCTAACGGGGCCCCCGAACACCGGGGAGCTGTTTTTT
CASSLTGPPNTGELFF
>many|TRBV12-3/TRBV12-4|NA|TRBJ1-1
TGTGCCAGCACCCTCGGGCCGGGCACTGAAGCTTTCTTT
CASTLGPGTEAFF
>NA|TRBV9|TRBD2|TRBJ2-1
TGTGCCAGCAGCGTAGGTCGGACGGCAGGACTAGCGGGAGCGTACAATGAGCAGTTCTTC
CASSVGRTAGLAGAYNEQFF
>NA|TRBV2|TRBD2|TRBJ2-2
TGTGCCATCAACCCGGGGGGACTAGCGGGATCCGGGGGGCTGTTTTTT
CAINPGGLAGSGGLFF